This T cell receptor (beta chain) was identified during a study of tumor-infiltrating lymphocytes in primary liver carcinoma. About the study: The study obtained roughly 3.5 to 7.13 million productive TCRbeta reads per sample, similar across tissue types.

Findings and limits, study-wide: In tumor-adjacent and tumor-blood pairs, overlap was lower than in tumor region pairs.

With respect to this clonotype: Its specificity is not known. At one end, the junction sequence differs from germline, possibly due to a read error.

A constant-region primer primed TCR beta cDNA synthesis from 450 to 550 ng of total RNA. What produced the TCR beta libraries was three nested multiplex PCR rounds using slightly modified ARM-PCR. TRBV1-TRBV30 forward primers and a C-beta reverse primer were used in the first two PCR rounds, which each ran for about 10 cycles. TCRdb used MiXCR to reprocess the multiplex PCR reads, holding one entry per CDR3 protein. The repertoire consists of around 99,000 distinct CDR3 sequences, with about 70% occurring once and the leading ten covering around 25%. The CDR3 covers 11 residues. The V gene's germline CDR1 is SGHAT and CDR2 FQNNGV. Unsorted bulk tissue (about 18-30 mg) underwent RNA and DNA co-extraction.

The sequencing input was tumor-adjacent normal liver tissue. The chain is built from TRBV11-2 and TRBJ2-3; no clear D. The sequence was obtained from a man aged 40-49 years with primary liver carcinoma and hepatitis B virus infection. The chain's CDR3 is CTSSYTDAQYF. CDR3 nucleotides: TGTACCAGCAGCTACACAGATGCGCAGTATTTT.